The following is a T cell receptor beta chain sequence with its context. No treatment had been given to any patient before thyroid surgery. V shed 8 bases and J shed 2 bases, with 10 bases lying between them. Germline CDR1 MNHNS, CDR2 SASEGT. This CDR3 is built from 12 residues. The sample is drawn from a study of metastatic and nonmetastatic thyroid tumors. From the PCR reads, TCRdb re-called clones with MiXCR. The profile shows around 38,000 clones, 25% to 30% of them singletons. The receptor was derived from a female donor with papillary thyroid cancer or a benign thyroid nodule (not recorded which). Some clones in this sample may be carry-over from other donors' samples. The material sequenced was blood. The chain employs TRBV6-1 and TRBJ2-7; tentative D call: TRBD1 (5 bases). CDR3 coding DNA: TGTGCCAGCCAGGGCGGAGCCTACGAGCAGTACTTC. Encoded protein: CASQGGAYEQYF.